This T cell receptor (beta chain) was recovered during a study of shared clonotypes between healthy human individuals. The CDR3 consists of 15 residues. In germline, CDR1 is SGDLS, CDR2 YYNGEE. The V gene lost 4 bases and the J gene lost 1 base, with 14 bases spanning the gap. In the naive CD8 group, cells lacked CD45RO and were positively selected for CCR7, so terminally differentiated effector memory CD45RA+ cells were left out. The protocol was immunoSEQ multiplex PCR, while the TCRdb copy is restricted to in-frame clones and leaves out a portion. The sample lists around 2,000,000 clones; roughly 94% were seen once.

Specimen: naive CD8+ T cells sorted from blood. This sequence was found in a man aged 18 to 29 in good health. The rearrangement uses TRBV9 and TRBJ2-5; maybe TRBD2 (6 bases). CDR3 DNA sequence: TGTGCCAGCAGCACAAGTGGAGCGGGCCAAGAGACCCAGTACTTC. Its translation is CASSTSGAGQETQYF.